These 23 T cell receptor beta chains share one sample of origin, sequenced in a study of T-cell reconstitution after alpha-beta-depleted transplantation in children. Construction of the TCRbeta library involved unique molecular identifiers. TCRdb analysed the PCR reads with MiXCR anew, one entry per CDR3 protein. The table lists more than 550,000 distinct CDR3 sequences, over 9.5% of them singletons. The sequencing used PBMCs from the stem cell graft donor, collected from the stem cell graft. The receptors here all came from a human donor who donated a stem cell graft to a child with acute myeloid leukemia.

This clonotype was detected only a few times. V is TRBV29-1 and J is TRBJ2-1; 13 bases are a match to TRBD2. Germline CDR1 and CDR2: SQVTM and ANQGSEA. The CDR3 is made up of 13 amino acids. Trimming cost V 7 bases and J 6 bases; bases outside gene matches: 3. CDR3 sequence: CSGGLAGVNEQFF. In DNA form, the CDR3 reads TGCAGCGGCGGACTAGCGGGAGTCAATGAGCAGTTCTTC.

This clonotype was detected a few times. This chain joins TRBV25-1 and TRBJ2-1, with 7 bases matching TRBD1. The CDR3 runs to 15 residues. Trimming removed 2 bases from V and 4 bases from J; junction bases left unmatched: 5. The germline V gene encodes CDR1 MGHDK and CDR2 SYGVNS. CDR3 coding DNA: TGTGCCAGCAGTGAAAGGGCAGGGGGTTACAATGAGCAGTTCTTC. This sequence encodes CASSERAGGYNEQFF.

In its sample, this clonotype was seen many times. The rearrangement uses TRBV3-1 and TRBJ2-3; 7 positions match TRBD2. The CDR3 has 15 residues. V lost 4 bases and J lost 0; bases outside the gene matches: 4. The V gene's germline CDR1 is LGHDT and CDR2 YNNKEL (reference sequence). The CDR3 protein is CASSPGRTSTDTQYF. The CDR3, as DNA: TGTGCCAGCAGCCCCGGGAGGACTAGCACAGATACGCAGTATTTT.

J is TRBJ2-1 and V is TRBV20-1, with TRBD2 matching over 10 bases. There are 17 residues in the CDR3. CDR1 DFQATT and CDR2 SNEGSKA come from the germline V gene (reference sequence). With 6 bases clipped from V and 4 bases from J, the junction kept 15 bases outside the gene matches. The CDR3 is CSAPVRSGRAGYNEQFF. In DNA form, the CDR3 reads TGCAGTGCCCCCGTGAGGAGCGGGAGGGCGGGGTACAATGAGCAGTTCTTC.

This clonotype was counted at least ten times. This chain links TRBV4-2 with TRBJ2-3, with D unresolved. In germline, CDR1 is LGHNA, CDR2 YNFKEQ. There are 17 residues in the CDR3. The V end was cut by 1 base, the J end by 0 bases, with 14 bases between. The CDR3 DNA reads as TGTGCCAGCAGCCAAGTCATTCTAGGGCTTAGCACAGATACGCAGTATTTT. This sequence encodes CASSQVILGLSTDTQYF.

This clonotype was observed at least ten times. The chain combines TRBV28 with TRBJ2-7, with D possibly TRBD2 on 5 matching bases. Germline loops: CDR1 MDHEN, CDR2 SYDVKM. This CDR3 contains 13 residues. V lost 2 bases and J lost 0, with 5 bases in between. CDR3 region: CASSLLASYEQYF. The CDR3 bases are TGTGCCAGCAGTTTACTAGCCTCCTACGAGCAGTACTTC.

This chain connects TRBV15 to TRBJ2-4; 7 positions agree with TRBD1. V was clipped by 11 bases and J by 3 bases; unmatched bases: 4. Germline V gives CDR1 LNHNV, CDR2 YYDKDF (reference sequence). The CDR3 runs to 12 residues. In DNA form, the CDR3 reads TGTGCCGCCGGGACAGTCAAAAACATTCAGTACTTC. Protein product: CAAGTVKNIQYF.

The genes are TRBV6-1 and TRBJ1-5, with 7 positions matching TRBD1. CDR1 is MNHNS, CDR2 SASEGT, per germline. The CDR3 loop spans 15 amino acids. V shed 6 bases and J 6 bases; nucleotides not matched to a gene: 11. CDR3 sequence (DNA): TGTGCCAGCAGCCCCATGGACAGGACTTCTCAGCCCCAGCATTTT. Its translation is CASSPMDRTSQPQHF.

This clonotype was observed a few times. The CDR3 loop reads CASSLSGTQAFF. CDR3 sequence (DNA): TGTGCCAGCAGTTTGTCGGGGACCCAAGCTTTCTTT. This sequence joins TRBV28 and TRBJ1-1; maybe TRBD1 (5 bases). Germline lookup yields CDR1 MDHEN and CDR2 SYDVKM. The germline V and J ends were trimmed by 3 bases and 9 bases, with 11 bases remaining between them. The CDR3 has 12 residues.

This clonotype came up a few times. The chain is built from TRBV5-1 and TRBJ1-2; no definite D call. V shed 0 bases and J shed 8 bases, with 11 bases lying between them. CDR1 and CDR2 (germline): SGHRS, YFSETQ. The CDR3 loop spans 13 amino acids. The CDR3 loop reads CASSLEAFGGYTF. The CDR3 region has the DNA TGCGCCAGCAGCTTGGAAGCCTTTGGGGGCTACACCTTC.

This clonotype was seen repeatedly, ten times or more. The J gene is TRBJ2-7, the V gene TRBV30; D gene ambiguous. There are 11 residues in the CDR3. Germline-derived CDR1 and CDR2 are GTSNPN and SVGIG (reference sequence). The ends were cut back, 4 bases at V and 7 bases at J, with 11 bases in the middle. CDR3 in amino acids: CAWTSVSEQYF. CDR3 in DNA: TGTGCCTGGACGTCGGTTTCTGAGCAGTACTTC.

This clonotype occurred many times. As DNA, the CDR3 is TGTGCCACCAGCAGAGGAGATACAGGGGTCCGCTTGCGTGGCTACACCTTC. This translates into CATSRGDTGVRLRGYTF. The chain employs TRBV15 and TRBJ1-2, with 7 bases lining up with TRBD1. The CDR3 spans 17 residues. The ends lost 1 base at V and 7 bases at J; junction bases unmatched: 15. Germline V CDR1 and CDR2: LNHNV, YYDKDF (reference sequence).

The rearrangement links TRBV28 to TRBJ2-4, with D unclear. The V end lost 6 bases, the J end lost 0 bases, and 9 bases lay between the germline ends. This CDR3 is 14 amino acids long. Germline CDR1 MDHEN, CDR2 SYDVKM. The CDR3 reads CASSPPIAKNIQYF. DNA for the CDR3: TGTGCCAGCAGCCCCCCGATAGCCAAAAACATTCAGTACTTC.

There are many counts of this clonotype. The J gene is TRBJ2-5, the V gene TRBV18; 7 bases are shared with TRBD1. Germline CDR1 KGHSH, CDR2 LQKENI. The CDR3 totals 14 residues. Unmatched junction bases numbered 3, after V lost 3 bases and J lost 2 bases. The CDR3 DNA reads TGTGCCAGCTCACCGGTCAGGGGGCAAGAGACCCAGTACTTC. Translated, it gives CASSPVRGQETQYF.

This clonotype has a count of ten or more. The V gene is TRBV6-2 or TRBV6-3, the J gene TRBJ2-3; D not resolved. This CDR3 region has 15 residues. V lost 2 bases to trimming and J lost 1 base, with 10 bases between them. Germline V gene sequence: CDR1 MNHEY, CDR2 SVGEGT. The DNA for the CDR3 is TGTGCCAGCAGTTACCCTTCGATGGGCACAGATACGCAGTATTTT. As protein: CASSYPSMGTDTQYF.

This clonotype was detected ten times or more. This sequence joins TRBV20-1 and TRBJ1-1, with D tentatively TRBD1 (5 bases). The CDR3 runs 13 residues. Germline V gives CDR1 DFQATT, CDR2 SNEGSKA (reference sequence). With 3 bases removed from V and 3 bases from J, the gap between germline ends came to 11 bases. The CDR3 reads CSARWGGYTEAFF. In DNA form, the CDR3 reads TGCAGTGCTAGGTGGGGGGGGTACACTGAAGCTTTCTTT.

This clonotype was seen a handful of times. This chain links TRBV20-1 with TRBJ1-1; no firm D call. The CDR3 contains 16 residues. Trimming stripped 3 bases from V and 2 bases from J, with 19 bases between. Germline CDR1 reads DFQATT; CDR2 reads SNEGSKA (reference sequence). Here the CDR3 DNA reads TGCAGTGCTAGTAGAGGGTCCGTGGCGGGAAACACTGAAGCTTTCTTT. Its protein is CSASRGSVAGNTEAFF.

This clonotype has a handful of counts. V gene TRBV29-1 combines with J gene TRBJ2-7, with D possibly being TRBD1 (7 bases). The V end was cut by 2 bases, the J end by 1 base, with 12 bases between. The CDR3 loop spans 14 amino acids. Germline assignment: CDR1 SQVTM and CDR2 ANQGSEA. The DNA of the CDR3 is TGCAGCGTTGAAAGACAGGGAGGATCCTACGAGCAGTACTTC. It yields the protein CSVERQGGSYEQYF.

This rearrangement joins TRBV20-1 to TRBJ1-2, with 10 nucleotides matching TRBD1. The CDR3 has 16 residues. The junction had 7 bases not matched to a gene; V was cut back by 2 bases and J by 1 base. Germline V CDR1 and CDR2: DFQATT, SNEGSKA (reference sequence). Here the CDR3 reads CSARRDRGFRNYGYTF. CDR3 in DNA: TGCAGTGCTAGACGGGACAGGGGATTTCGTAACTATGGCTACACCTTC.

In this sample, this clonotype turned up many times. The rearrangement joins TRBV20-1 to TRBJ2-3; 8 bases map to TRBD2. Germline assignment: CDR1 DFQATT and CDR2 SNEGSKA (reference sequence). The CDR3 sequence is 16 residues long. V gave up 4 bases and J gave up 0 bases; unmatched junction bases: 9. The CDR3, as DNA: TGCAGTGCTACTGAATTAGCGGGACCTAGCACAGATACGCAGTATTTT. This codes for CSATELAGPSTDTQYF.

The chain links TRBV6-2 or TRBV6-3 to TRBJ1-3, with no clear D. V lost 0 bases and J 0 bases, leaving 9 bases between the germline ends. In germline, CDR1 is MNHEY, CDR2 SVGEGT. This CDR3 comprises 16 residues. Here the CDR3 reads CASSYSIQRSGNTIYF. As DNA, the CDR3 is TGTGCCAGCAGTTACTCTATCCAACGCTCTGGAAACACCATATATTTT.

This clonotype was seen at least ten times. The rearrangement links TRBV5-1 to TRBJ2-5, with D possibly matching TRBD2 (6 bases). The CDR3 spans 14 residues. V was pared by 4 bases and J by 2 bases, with 12 bases between. Germline assignment: CDR1 SGHRS and CDR2 YFSETQ. The CDR3 protein is CASSPGLVQETQYF. DNA of the CDR3: TGCGCCAGCAGCCCGGGACTGGTTCAAGAGACCCAGTACTTC.

This clonotype was observed at least ten times. Sequence at one end of the junction differs from germline and may be a read error. V gene TRBV12-3 or TRBV12-4 combines with J gene TRBJ2-1; 10 nucleotides agree with TRBD2. The CDR3 covers 15 residues. CDR3 bases: TGTGCCAGCAGTCTAGCGGGAGTAGATAGTAATGAGCAGTTCTTC. Protein product: CASSLAGVDSNEQFF.